What follows describes a single T cell receptor beta chain. This record belongs to a study of cytomegalovirus exposure and HLA in healthy donors. The V end lost 7 bases, the J end lost 1 base, and 10 bases lay between the germline ends. This CDR3 contains 13 residues. The germline V gene encodes CDR1 MNHNY and CDR2 SVGAGI (reference sequence). The PCR made use of 60 Vbeta and 13 Jbeta primers. The protocol was immunoSEQ multiplex PCR, while the TCRdb copy is restricted to in-frame clones and leaves out a portion. The sample has some 160,000 clones, around three quarters seen once; the top ten hold about 1.8%.

The sample comprised PBMCs. The chain recombines TRBV6-6 with TRBJ1-2; no clear D. The sequence came from a woman aged 40 to 50 in good health and CMV-seronegative. Here the CDR3 DNA reads TGTGCCAGCATTCCACAGCTTAACTATGGCTACACCTTC. Protein sequence: CASIPQLNYGYTF.